This TCR beta chain is drawn from a study of OX40 agonist ivuxolimab in advanced cancers. Study information: Averaging 60 years in age, with a range of 23 to 79, the cohort was 82.7% male.

General study results and limits: CD4+ and CD8+ blood T cells expanded clonally by week 6 at 0.1 to 3.0 mg/kg.

The CDR3 has 16 residues. CDR1 and CDR2 (germline): MNHGY, SAAAGT. V dropped 1 base and J dropped 7; count of bases not matched to a gene: 7. Some clones are missing from TCRdb's copy, which holds only in-frame ones; the method was immunoSEQ multiplex PCR. This sample has 100 to 150 clones, with about nine tenths found just once. Worth noting for this clone: Its antigen remains unidentified.

The J gene is TRBJ1-6, the V gene TRBV6-8, with TRBD1 matching 7 bases. This sequence was found in an adult with an advanced solid tumor such as melanoma, head and neck, liver or kidney cancer. This sample comprised CD4+ or CD8+ T cells sorted from blood, obtained in a trial of the OX40 agonist ivuxolimab. Here the CDR3 DNA reads TGTGCCAGCAGTTACTTTGGGGGCAGGGGGAATTCACCCCTCCACTTT. This translates into CASSYFGGRGNSPLHF.